The 26 T cell receptor beta chains in this list originate from one sample, sequenced in a study of T cell responses to AZD1222 COVID-19 vaccine. Here immunoSEQ multiplex PCR was the method, and the copy in TCRdb shows in-frame clones only, minus some. There are about 66,000 clones in the sample; approximately 80% occur only once, and more than 3% lies in the top ten. Sequenced here: peripheral blood, sampled 28 days after the second AZD1222 dose. Receptor source: an adult who received the AZD1222 COVID-19 vaccine.

This chain connects TRBV7-2 to TRBJ1-5; unclear D gene. V was pared by 5 bases and J by 6 bases, with 11 bases between. From germline, CDR1 is SGHTA and CDR2 FQGNSA. This CDR3 comprises 13 residues. The CDR3 sequence is CASSPDGGQPQHF. The DNA of the CDR3 is TGTGCCAGCAGCCCCGACGGAGGTCAGCCCCAGCATTTT.

This chain connects TRBV12-3 or TRBV12-4 to TRBJ1-4; D remains ambiguous. Deletions cut 3 bases from V and 8 bases from J, with 10 bases between. This CDR3 comprises 13 residues. The CDR3 sequence: CASSLNSGEKLFF. The CDR3 DNA follows: TGTGCCAGCAGTTTGAACAGTGGGGAAAAACTGTTTTTT.

The genes are TRBV6-5 and TRBJ1-1; D uncertain. The CDR3 runs 14 residues. The V end was cut by 4 bases, the J end by 5 bases, with 14 bases between. Germline V gene lookup returns CDR1 MNHEY and CDR2 SVGAGI. The DNA of the CDR3 is TGTGCCAGCAGTTCCGAACATTCCGTGACTGAAGCTTTCTTT. Protein sequence: CASSSEHSVTEAFF.

This sequence joins TRBV2 and TRBJ1-2; D unclear. The CDR3 runs to 15 residues. The germline V and J ends were trimmed by 4 bases and 4 bases, with 16 bases remaining between them. Germline V CDR1 and CDR2: SNHLY, FYNNEI. The CDR3 is CASSGVRGRSYGYTF. CDR3 nucleotide sequence: TGTGCCAGCAGTGGGGTCCGAGGACGGAGCTATGGCTACACCTTC.

The rearrangement links TRBV3-1 (or the pseudogene TRBV3-2) to TRBJ1-3; D call uncertain. CDR3 length: 17 residues. V lost 1 base and J lost 0, with 13 bases in between. CDR1 is LGHDT, CDR2 YNNKEL, per germline (reference sequence). The DNA for the CDR3 is TGTGCCAGCAGCCAAGTAGGCGCGGGGAGCTCTGGAAACACCATATATTTT. As protein: CASSQVGAGSSGNTIYF.

J is TRBJ2-7 and V is TRBV11-2, with D possibly TRBD1 on 6 matching bases. The CDR3 contains 15 residues. The V gene lost 0 bases and the J gene lost 6 bases, with 15 bases spanning the gap. Germline assignment: CDR1 SGHAT and CDR2 FQNNGV. CDR3 residues: CASSLDMAGVLEQYF. The CDR3 DNA sequence: TGTGCCAGCAGCTTAGATATGGCAGGGGTTCTCGAGCAGTACTTC.

This chain uses TRBV29-1 with TRBJ1-1; D not certain. V was trimmed by 3 bases and J by 1 base, leaving 3 bases between them. The CDR3 length is 11 residues. Germline V CDR1 and CDR2: SQVTM, ANQGSEA. The CDR3 here is CSVDGNTEAFF. The CDR3 region has the DNA TGCAGCGTTGACGGGAACACTGAAGCTTTCTTT. Filled out from reference TRBV29-1 and TRBJ1-1, the complete variable domain reads SAVISQKPSRDICQRGTSLTIQCQVDSQVTMMFWYRQQPGQSLTLIATANQGSEATYESGFVIDKFPISRPNLTFSTLTVSNMSPEDSSIYLCSVDGNTEAFFGQGTRLTVV.

The gene calls are TRBV29-1 and TRBJ1-4, with D possibly TRBD1 on 6 matching bases. The CDR3 spans 14 residues. The germline V gene has CDR1 SQVTM and CDR2 ANQGSEA. Trimming pared 1 base from V and 7 bases from J, leaving 13 bases between. The CDR3: CSVEAGQGLEKLFF. The CDR3, as DNA: TGCAGCGTTGAAGCGGGGCAGGGGCTTGAAAAACTGTTTTTT.

The chain recombines TRBV7-2 with TRBJ1-2; the D is unclear. The CDR3 loop spans 15 amino acids. V dropped 1 base and J dropped 5 bases, with 14 bases sitting between them. Germline V gives CDR1 SGHTA, CDR2 FQGNSA. The CDR3 DNA sequence: TGTGCCAGCAGCTTAGAGGCGGGCCCATCATATGGCTACACCTTC. Protein product: CASSLEAGPSYGYTF.

This clone was detected once. CDR3 loop: CASRWDGNEQFF. CDR3 nucleotide sequence: TGCGCCAGCAGGTGGGACGGAAATGAGCAGTTCTTC. This chain connects TRBV5-1 to TRBJ2-1, with D possibly being TRBD1 or TRBD2 (5 bases each). CDR1 is SGHRS and CDR2 is YFSETQ in the germline V gene. The CDR3 covers 12 residues. The V end lost 5 bases, the J end lost 7 bases, and 10 bases lay between the germline ends.

The chain employs TRBV2 and TRBJ2-5; 10 bases line up with TRBD1. The V gene end was trimmed by 7 bases and the J gene end by 5 bases; junction bases not matched to a gene: 7. The CDR3 sequence is 14 residues long. CDR1 and CDR2 (germline): SNHLY, FYNNEI. The chain's CDR3 is CASTKDRGRETQYF. The CDR3 DNA follows: TGTGCCAGCACCAAAGACAGGGGGCGGGAGACCCAGTACTTC.

The chain has TRBV5-1 and TRBJ2-5; TRBD2 might be the D (8 bases). Deletions cut 0 bases from V and 5 bases from J, with 23 bases between. The length of the CDR3 is 18 residues. In germline, CDR1 is SGHRS, CDR2 YFSETQ. The CDR3 DNA sequence: TGCGCCAGCAGCTTGGAAGTGTTCGGGAGGGGGCTGGAGGAGACCCAGTACTTC. Residues: CASSLEVFGRGLEETQYF.

This chain joins TRBV24-1 and TRBJ2-2; no definite D call. V lost 0 bases and J 0 bases, leaving 4 bases between the germline ends. Per the germline V gene, CDR1 is KGHDR and CDR2 is SFDVKD. CDR3 length: 15 residues. CDR3 region: CATSDLPTNTGELFF. CDR3 nucleotides: TGTGCCACCAGTGATTTGCCCACGAACACCGGGGAGCTGTTTTTT.

The sample holds a few counts of this clone. The rearrangement joins TRBV11-2 to TRBJ1-6; D perhaps matches TRBD1 (6 bases). This CDR3 spans 13 amino acids. Between the trimmed V and J ends, which lost 11 bases and 8 bases, there was a span of 16 bases. The V gene's germline CDR1 is SGHAT and CDR2 FQNNGV. The CDR3 DNA reads TGTGCCGGAGGGGGGGGAGGAGATTCACCCCTCCACTTT. This translates into CAGGGGGDSPLHF.

The chain links TRBV4-3 to TRBJ2-1; TRBD2 matches at 7 bases. The CDR3 is 16 amino acids. J lost 4 bases, V lost 0 bases, and 6 bases had no gene match. CDR1 and CDR2 from the germline V gene are LGHNA and YSLEER. The CDR3 DNA reads TGCGCCAGCAGCCAAGAGAGCGGGGACGCTTACAATGAGCAGTTCTTC. Amino acids: CASSQESGDAYNEQFF.

The chain carries TRBV3-1 (or the pseudogene TRBV3-2) and TRBJ1-3; possible D gene TRBD1, 6 bases. Trimming took 1 base from V and 8 from J, leaving 15 bases between them. The CDR3 is 15 amino acids. CDR1 is LGHDT, CDR2 YNNKEL, per germline (reference sequence). The CDR3 region has the DNA TGTGCCAGCAGCCAAGGACAGGCCCCAACCTACACCATATATTTT. Its protein product is CASSQGQAPTYTIYF.

The V gene is TRBV19, the J gene TRBJ2-2; maybe TRBD1 (6 bases). Trimming stripped 2 bases from V and 6 bases from J, with 16 bases between. Germline V gene sequence: CDR1 LNHDA, CDR2 SQIVND (reference sequence). The CDR3 length is 16 residues. The CDR3 here is CASSIRTGPGPGELFF. DNA for the CDR3: TGTGCCAGTAGTATAAGAACAGGGCCTGGACCCGGGGAGCTGTTTTTT.

The genes are TRBV7-2 and TRBJ2-5; D might be TRBD2 (5 bases). Trimming took 5 bases from V and 5 from J, leaving 15 bases between them. Germline V CDR1 and CDR2: SGHTA, FQGNSA. The CDR3 loop spans 14 amino acids. Here the CDR3 reads CASSLWTRSETQYF. CDR3 in DNA: TGTGCCAGCAGCCTATGGACTCGGTCCGAGACCCAGTACTTC.

This clone appeared a few times. CDR3 coding DNA: TGTGCCAGCAGCTCGGACGGCCACGGGGAGCAGTTCTTC. It encodes CASSSDGHGEQFF. J is TRBJ2-1 and V is TRBV3-1 (or the pseudogene TRBV3-2); D ambiguous. Germline lookup yields CDR1 LGHDT and CDR2 YNNKEL (reference sequence). The CDR3 has 13 amino acids. Trimming cost V 5 bases and J 10 bases, with 15 bases left between them.

This chain uses TRBV6-1 with TRBJ2-4, with D possibly being TRBD2 (6 bases). The CDR3 is made up of 18 amino acids. Germline CDR1 reads MNHNS; CDR2 reads SASEGT. V lost 1 base and J lost 3, with 19 bases in between. The CDR3 DNA reads as TGTGCCAGCAGTGAAGAAGTGGGGACTTTCGGGGTCAAAAACATTCAGTACTTC. This translates into CASSEEVGTFGVKNIQYF.

This clone was observed a handful of times. The chain joins TRBV11-2 to TRBJ2-7; TRBD2 is a possible D gene (6 bases). CDR3 length: 14 amino acids. Between the trimmed V and J ends, which lost 5 bases and 2 bases, there was a span of 13 bases. Germline CDR1 is SGHAT and CDR2 is FQNNGV. The CDR3 DNA is TGTGCCAGCAGCGCCGGGACTGGAGCCTACGAGCAGTACTTC. It codes for CASSAGTGAYEQYF.

This clone was observed a single time. The CDR3 coding sequence is TGTGCCAGCAGTGTCGGGTTATTGGGGCGATCACCCCTCCACTTT. Its translation: CASSVGLLGRSPLHF. This chain uses TRBV2 with TRBJ1-6, with a possible D match to TRBD1 (5 bases). CDR1 is SNHLY, CDR2 FYNNEI, per germline. The V end lost 4 bases, the J end lost 10 bases, and 17 bases lay between the germline ends. This CDR3 region has 15 residues.

The chain has TRBV3-1 (or the pseudogene TRBV3-2) and TRBJ1-4, with D perhaps TRBD1 (5 bases). This CDR3 is 16 amino acids long. Germline V CDR1 and CDR2: LGHDT, YNNKEL (reference sequence). Trimming cost V 0 bases and J 10 bases, with 18 bases left between them. Written as DNA, the CDR3 is TGTGCCAGCAGCCAAGATATCGGGGCTTCAGGTGGAAAACTGTTTTTT. Protein product: CASSQDIGASGGKLFF.

The chain links TRBV7-2 to TRBJ2-5; a possible D gene is TRBD1 (6 bases). Germline V gene lookup returns CDR1 SGHTA and CDR2 FQGNSA. The CDR3 has 15 residues. Trimming cost V 1 base and J 9 bases, with 18 bases left between them. The CDR3 region is CASSLEGTRGLAQYF. CDR3 bases: TGTGCCAGCAGCTTAGAAGGGACCAGGGGCTTAGCCCAGTACTTC.

The chain joins TRBV7-7 to TRBJ2-5; D is ambiguous. The V end lost 3 bases, the J end lost 2 bases, and 7 bases lay between the germline ends. CDR3 length equals 13 residues. Per the germline V gene, CDR1 is SSHAT and CDR2 is FNYEAQ (reference sequence). The CDR3 loop is CASSFSQQETQYF. The CDR3, as DNA: TGTGCCAGCAGCTTTTCCCAGCAAGAGACCCAGTACTTC. The entire variable domain, with the rest obtained from reference TRBV7-7 and TRBJ2-5, is as follows: GAGVSQSPRYKVTKRGQDVTLRCDPISSHATLYWYQQALGQGPEFLTYFNYEAQPDKSGLPSDRFSAERPEGSISTLTIQRTEQRDSAMYRCASSFSQQETQYFGPGTRLLVL.

In its sample, this clone was seen a few times. The chain joins TRBV6-5 to TRBJ1-2; D is possibly TRBD1 (5 bases). V lost 10 bases, J lost 8 bases, and 20 bases lay in between. The CDR3 consists of 13 residues. From germline, CDR1 is MNHEY and CDR2 SVGAGI. The CDR3 is CATAGQEERGYTF. CDR3 bases: TGTGCCACCGCGGGGCAGGAAGAGCGGGGCTACACCTTC.